Presented here are 15 T cell receptor beta chains from one specimen sequenced in a study of CD8+ T cells in alopecia areata. Treatment described: oral pan-JAK inhibitor, 5-10 mg twice daily. cDNA serving as the sequencing template came from extracted, reverse transcribed RNA. Profiled with immunoSEQ multiplex PCR; TCRdb holds only in-frame clones, not every one. The sample contains around 200,000 clones, 60% to 70% of which appear only once. Sample: CD4+ T cells sorted from blood, taken at week 4, from a patient treated with tofacitinib. The receptors stem from a human donor with alopecia areata.

This clone was recorded only once. The V call is TRBV27, the J call TRBJ1-5; D unresolved. This CDR3 is 17 amino acids long. Trimming pared 4 bases from V and 3 bases from J, leaving 19 bases between. Germline V CDR1 and CDR2: MNHEY, SMNVEV (reference sequence). CDR3 protein: CASSSLRGRSYNQPQHF. CDR3 nucleotides: TGTGCCAGCAGTTCCCTTCGAGGTCGCTCCTACAATCAGCCCCAGCATTTT.

The chain recombines TRBV2 with TRBJ2-7; D remains unclear. This CDR3 is built from 12 residues. Looked up from germline, CDR1 is SNHLY and CDR2 is FYNNEI. V lost 6 bases to trimming and J lost 4 bases, with 10 bases between them. In DNA form, the CDR3 reads TGTGCCAGCAGGGATGACAAGTACGAGCAGTACTTC. As protein: CASRDDKYEQYF.

This clone was counted a few times. The genes are TRBV29-1 and TRBJ2-3; D is uncertain. Germline V gene sequence: CDR1 SQVTM, CDR2 ANQGSEA. There are 13 residues in the CDR3. The germline V and J ends were trimmed by 4 bases and 3 bases, with 11 bases remaining between them. The CDR3 DNA sequence: TGCAGCGTTGGGGTGATAAGGACAGATACGCAGTATTTT. This translates into CSVGVIRTDTQYF.

Written as DNA, the CDR3 is TGTGCCAGCAGCCCCCGGGACATTTATTACGAGCAGTACTTC. Translation gives CASSPRDIYYEQYF. This chain connects TRBV9 to TRBJ2-7, with D possibly being TRBD1 (6 bases). The CDR3 spans 14 residues. Per germline, CDR1 SGDLS and CDR2 YYNGEE. V dropped 4 bases and J dropped 4 bases, with 15 bases sitting between them.

The V gene is TRBV5-1, the J gene TRBJ2-1, with a possible D match to TRBD1 (5 bases). Per germline, CDR1 SGHRS and CDR2 YFSETQ. The V gene lost 1 base and the J gene lost 2 bases, with 13 bases spanning the gap. CDR3 length equals 16 residues. CDR3 coding DNA: TGCGCCAGCAGCTTGACCGCCCAGGGAACCTACAATGAGCAGTTCTTC. Protein: CASSLTAQGTYNEQFF.

V gene TRBV2 combines with J gene TRBJ2-1, with D maybe TRBD2 (6 bases). The CDR3 sequence is 14 residues long. V lost 4 bases to trimming and J lost 5 bases, with 12 bases between them. Germline lookup yields CDR1 SNHLY and CDR2 FYNNEI. The CDR3 protein is CASSAASAHNEQFF. The DNA of the CDR3 is TGTGCCAGCAGTGCGGCTAGCGCGCACAATGAGCAGTTCTTC.

This clone has only a few counts. The CDR3: CSVVTGGYTQYF. CDR3 sequence (DNA): TGCAGCGTCGTAACAGGGGGCTATACGCAGTATTTT. The J gene is TRBJ2-3, the V gene TRBV29-1; TRBD1 matches 9 bases. The trim removed 6 bases at V and 7 bases at J, leaving 5 bases unmatched. CDR1 and CDR2 (germline): SQVTM, ANQGSEA. The CDR3 sequence is 12 residues long.

The chain joins TRBV27 to TRBJ2-7, with 8 bases aligning to TRBD1. CDR3 length equals 11 residues. From germline, CDR1 is MNHEY and CDR2 SMNVEV (reference sequence). V was clipped by 6 bases and J by 12 bases; unmatched bases: 7. The CDR3 loop reads CASRQTGEWYF. For the CDR3, the DNA is TGTGCCAGCAGGCAGACAGGGGAGTGGTACTTC.

V gene TRBV30 combines with J gene TRBJ2-7; 10 bases map to TRBD1. J gave up 3 bases and V 3 bases, and 2 bases lay outside the gene matches. This CDR3 region has 13 residues. Germline CDR1 and CDR2: GTSNPN and SVGIG (reference sequence). Written as DNA, the CDR3 is TGTGCCTGGAGGGGGGACAGGGGCTACGAGCAGTACTTC. This gives the protein CAWRGDRGYEQYF. Looking up the rest from reference TRBV30 and TRBJ2-7 gives the full variable domain: SQTIHQWPATLVQPVGSPLSLECTVEGTSNPNLYWYRQAAGRGLQLLFYSVGIGQISSEVPQNLSASRPQDRQFILSSKKLLLSDSGFYLCAWRGDRGYEQYFGPGTRLTVT.

The rearrangement joins TRBV29-1 to TRBJ2-4, with D uncertain. Trimming removed 4 bases at V and 0 bases at J, with 7 bases between. CDR1 SQVTM and CDR2 ANQGSEA come from the germline V gene. This CDR3 spans 13 amino acids. CDR3 DNA sequence: TGCAGCGTTGGAGGAATAGCCAAAAACATTCAGTACTTC. Translating it yields CSVGGIAKNIQYF.

This CDR3 reads CSVELVWGGTQYF. DNA of the CDR3: TGCAGCGTTGAGCTAGTCTGGGGGGGGACCCAGTACTTC. The J gene is TRBJ2-5, the V gene TRBV29-1; 7 bases map to TRBD2. The CDR3 length is 13 residues. From germline, CDR1 is SQVTM and CDR2 ANQGSEA. The V segment lost 3 bases and the J segment 7 bases; nucleotides outside the gene matches: 8.

The CDR3 here is CSVVDRSRDTQYF. CDR3 sequence (DNA): TGCAGCGTTGTGGACAGGAGTAGAGATACGCAGTATTTT. The J gene is TRBJ2-3, the V gene TRBV29-1; 7 bases are shared with TRBD1. The CDR3 has 13 amino acids. Looked up from germline, CDR1 is SQVTM and CDR2 is ANQGSEA. The trim removed 4 bases at V and 5 bases at J, leaving 6 bases unmatched.

The rearrangement joins TRBV29-1 to TRBJ2-2, with a possible D match to TRBD1 (5 bases). CDR1 and CDR2 from the germline V gene are SQVTM and ANQGSEA. CDR3 length equals 13 residues. V was cut by 8 bases and J by 0 bases, with 10 bases left in between. The DNA for the CDR3 is TGCAGCATTGGGGCCACGAACACCGGGGAGCTGTTTTTT. It is translated as CSIGATNTGELFF.

The CDR3 coding sequence is TGTGCCAGCAGACATACCCGGGGGACCTACGAGCAGTACTTC. It encodes CASRHTRGTYEQYF. The genes are TRBV11-2 and TRBJ2-7; D perhaps matches TRBD2 (6 bases). Trimming shortened V by 6 bases and J by 2 bases, and 14 bases separated the two germline ends. Germline CDR1 is SGHAT and CDR2 is FQNNGV. The CDR3 has 14 amino acids.

The J gene is TRBJ1-1, the V gene TRBV7-3; D unclear. CDR3 length equals 13 residues. Trimming stripped 1 base from V and 0 bases from J, with 3 bases between. Germline V gene sequence: CDR1 SGHTA, CDR2 FQGTGA. CDR3 protein: CASSLSVNTEAFF. CDR3 in DNA: TGTGCCAGCAGCTTAAGCGTGAACACTGAAGCTTTCTTT.